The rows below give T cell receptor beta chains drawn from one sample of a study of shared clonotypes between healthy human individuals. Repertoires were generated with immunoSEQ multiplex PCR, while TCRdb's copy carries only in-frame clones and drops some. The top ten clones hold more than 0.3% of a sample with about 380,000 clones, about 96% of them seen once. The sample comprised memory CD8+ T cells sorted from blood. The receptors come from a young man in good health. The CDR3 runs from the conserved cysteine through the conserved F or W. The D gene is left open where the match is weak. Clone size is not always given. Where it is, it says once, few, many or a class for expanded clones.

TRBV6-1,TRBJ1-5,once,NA,CASSEVPGNSNQPQHF,TGTGCCAGCAGTGAAGTCCCAGGGAATAGCAATCAGCCCCAGCATTTT
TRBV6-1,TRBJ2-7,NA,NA,CASSEVSGTYEQYF,TGTGCCAGCAGTGAGGTTTCCGGGACCTACGAGCAGTACTTC
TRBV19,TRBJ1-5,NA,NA,CASSSNDISNQPQHF,TGTGCCAGTAGTTCAAATGACATTAGCAATCAGCCCCAGCATTTT
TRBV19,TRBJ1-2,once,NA,CAIRGGYGYTF,TGTGCCATCCGGGGCGGATATGGCTACACCTTC
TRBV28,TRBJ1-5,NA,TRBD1,CASSLKGAVGNQPQHF,TGTGCCAGCAGTTTAAAGGGGGCCGTGGGCAATCAGCCCCAGCATTTT
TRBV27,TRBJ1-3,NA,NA,CASSFQGASGNTIYF,TGTGCCAGCAGTTTTCAGGGAGCCTCTGGAAACACCATATATTTT
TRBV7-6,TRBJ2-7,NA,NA,CASSSGPQRWYEQYF,TGTGCCAGCAGCTCCGGTCCCCAGCGGTGGTACGAGCAGTACTTC
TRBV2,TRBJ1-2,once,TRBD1,CASSGRGRLYGYTF,TGTGCCAGCAGTGGCAGGGGGCGATTGTATGGCTACACCTTC
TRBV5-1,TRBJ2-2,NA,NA,CATKQGPTGELFF,TGCGCCACCAAACAGGGCCCGACCGGGGAGCTGTTTTTT
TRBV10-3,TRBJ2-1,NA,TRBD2,CAISESSSGRGYNEQFF,TGTGCCATCAGTGAGTCTTCGAGCGGGAGGGGGTACAATGAGCAGTTCTTC
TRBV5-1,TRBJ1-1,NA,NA,CASSWREGPEAFF,TGCGCCAGCAGCTGGAGGGAGGGCCCTGAAGCTTTCTTT
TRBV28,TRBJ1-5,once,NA,CASSFGVSEGQPQHF,TGTGCCAGCAGTTTTGGGGTCAGTGAAGGACAGCCCCAGCATTTT
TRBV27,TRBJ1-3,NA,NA,CASSFIGTGNTIYF,TGTGCCAGCAGTTTCATAGGTACTGGAAACACCATATATTTT
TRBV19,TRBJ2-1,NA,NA,CASTPRGRAYNEQFF,TGTGCCAGTACCCCCCGTGGCCGTGCCTACAATGAGCAGTTCTTC
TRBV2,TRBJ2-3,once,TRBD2,CASSEARLAGTDTQYF,TGTGCCAGCAGTGAAGCACGGCTAGCGGGGACAGATACGCAGTATTTT
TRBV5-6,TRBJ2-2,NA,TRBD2,CASSFGSGGTLQGGELFF,TGTGCCAGCAGCTTTGGATCGGGAGGGACATTGCAGGGCGGGGAGCTGTTTTTT
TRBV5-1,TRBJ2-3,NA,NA,CASSTKTGTGADTQYF,TGCGCCAGCAGCACCAAGACAGGGACGGGGGCAGATACGCAGTATTTT
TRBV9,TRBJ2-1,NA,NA,CASSVEVLADEQFF,TGTGCCAGCAGCGTAGAGGTCCTGGCGGATGAGCAGTTCTTC
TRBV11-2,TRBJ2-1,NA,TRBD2,CASSLLASGTPTYNEQFF,TGTGCCAGCAGCTTACTGGCTAGCGGGACACCTACCTACAATGAGCAGTTCTTC
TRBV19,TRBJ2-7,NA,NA,CASSISLSYEQYF,TGTGCCAGTAGTATATCCCTCTCCTACGAGCAGTACTTC
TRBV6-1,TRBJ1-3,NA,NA,CASSKHSGNTIYF,TGTGCCAGCAGTAAGCACTCTGGAAACACCATATATTTT
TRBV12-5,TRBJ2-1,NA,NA,CASGNYGGYEQFF,TGTGCTAGTGGTAACTACGGAGGGTACGAGCAGTTCTTC
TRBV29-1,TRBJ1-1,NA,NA,CSVVEGEAFF,TGCAGCGTTGTGGAGGGGGAAGCTTTCTTT
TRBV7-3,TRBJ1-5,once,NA,CASSLRGRQPQHF,TGTGCCAGCAGCTTAAGGGGGAGACAGCCCCAGCATTTT
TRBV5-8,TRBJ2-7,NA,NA,CASSYSGSYEQYF,TGTGCCAGCAGCTACAGTGGCTCCTACGAGCAGTACTTC
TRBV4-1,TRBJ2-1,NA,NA,CASSQAWANEQFF,TGCGCCAGCAGCCAAGCCTGGGCCAATGAGCAGTTCTTC
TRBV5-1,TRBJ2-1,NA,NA,CASSLPSSGLYNEQFF,TGCGCCAGCAGCTTGCCTTCTTCCGGTCTTTACAATGAGCAGTTCTTC
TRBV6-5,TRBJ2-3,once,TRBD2,CASSLMTSGSAVYF,TGTGCCAGCAGTTTAATGACTAGCGGGAGCGCCGTGTATTTT
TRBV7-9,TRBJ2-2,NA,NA,CASSIAPGQPNTGELFF,TGTGCCAGCAGCATAGCCCCGGGACAACCAAACACCGGGGAGCTGTTTTTT
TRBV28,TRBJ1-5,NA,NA,CASSLRYSNQPQHF,TGTGCCAGCAGTTTACGGTATAGCAATCAGCCCCAGCATTTT
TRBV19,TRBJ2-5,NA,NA,CASSILVTGTNQETQYF,TGTGCCAGTAGTATCCTGGTAACTGGGACGAATCAAGAGACCCAGTACTTC
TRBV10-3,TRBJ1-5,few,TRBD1,CAISPDRDNQPQHF,TGTGCCATCAGTCCGGACAGGGACAATCAGCCCCAGCATTTT
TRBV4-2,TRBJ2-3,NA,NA,CASSPTFTTSRISTDTQYF,TGTGCCAGCAGCCCGACTTTCACTACTAGCCGTATTAGCACAGATACGCAGTATTTT
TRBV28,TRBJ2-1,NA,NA,CASSLGGWNEQFF,TGTGCCAGCAGTTTGGGGGGCTGGAATGAGCAGTTCTTC
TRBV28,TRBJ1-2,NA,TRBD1,CASSSGQNYGYTF,TGTGCCAGCAGCTCGGGACAGAACTATGGCTACACCTTC
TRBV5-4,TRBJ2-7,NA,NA,CASSLAGGAGYEQYF,TGTGCCAGCAGCTTGGCCGGCGGCGCAGGTTACGAGCAGTACTTC
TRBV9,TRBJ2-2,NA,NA,CASSVDGPNTGELFF,TGTGCCAGCAGCGTAGACGGACCAAACACCGGGGAGCTGTTTTTT
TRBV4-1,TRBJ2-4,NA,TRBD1,CASSQDPQGANIQYF,TGCGCCAGCAGCCAAGATCCGCAGGGGGCGAACATTCAGTACTTC
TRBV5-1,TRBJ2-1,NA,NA,CASSLESLAVHSYNEQFF,TGCGCCAGCAGCTTGGAAAGTTTAGCGGTTCACTCCTACAATGAGCAGTTCTTC
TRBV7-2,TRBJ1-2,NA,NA,CASSLTGGTNYGYTF,TGTGCCAGCAGCCTGACAGGCGGTACTAACTATGGCTACACCTTC
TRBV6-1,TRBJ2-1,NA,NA,CAGKAPYRGEQFF,TGTGCCGGCAAGGCCCCGTATAGAGGGGAGCAGTTCTTC
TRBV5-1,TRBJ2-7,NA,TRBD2,CASSLRLAGGYSYEQYF,TGCGCCAGCAGCTTGCGGCTAGCGGGAGGGTACTCCTACGAGCAGTACTTC
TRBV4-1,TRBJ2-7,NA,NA,CASSQDYLGYPYEQYF,TGCGCCAGCAGCCAAGATTACCTAGGGTATCCCTACGAGCAGTACTTC
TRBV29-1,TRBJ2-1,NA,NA,CSVDSGWQFF,TGCAGCGTTGATAGCGGTTGGCAGTTCTTC
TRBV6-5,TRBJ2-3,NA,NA,CASSYWGITDTQYF,TGTGCCAGCAGTTACTGGGGTATCACAGATACGCAGTATTTT
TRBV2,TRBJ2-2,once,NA,CASRTQGGGELFF,TGTGCCAGCAGGACGCAGGGAGGCGGGGAGCTGTTTTTT
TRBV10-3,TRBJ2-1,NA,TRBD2,CAISEGGRALYNEQFF,TGTGCCATCAGTGAGGGAGGGAGGGCCTTATACAATGAGCAGTTCTTC
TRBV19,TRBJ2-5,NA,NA,CASSMTRGLWETQYF,TGTGCCAGTAGTATGACGAGGGGACTTTGGGAGACCCAGTACTTC
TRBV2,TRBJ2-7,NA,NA,CASDHSEQYF,TGTGCCAGCGACCACAGCGAGCAGTACTTC
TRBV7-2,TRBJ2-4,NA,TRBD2,CASSLAGGQNIQYF,TGTGCCAGCAGCTTAGCGGGAGGGCAAAACATTCAGTACTTC
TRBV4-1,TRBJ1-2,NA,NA,CASSQGNGYTF,TGCGCCAGCAGCCAAGGCAATGGCTACACCTTC
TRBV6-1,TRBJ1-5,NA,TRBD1,CASSGGQGANQPQHF,TGTGCCAGCAGTGGGGGACAGGGGGCGAATCAGCCCCAGCATTTT
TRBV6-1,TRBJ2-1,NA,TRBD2,CASSAGTSGVNEQFF,TGTGCCAGCAGCGCCGGGACTAGCGGAGTCAATGAGCAGTTCTTC
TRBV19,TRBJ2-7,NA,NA,CASSNARRPYEQYF,TGTGCCAGTAGTAACGCTAGGAGGCCCTACGAGCAGTACTTC